The clone carrying this T cell receptor (beta chain) has a handful of counts. Authors' methods: Reference gene primer amplification gave estimated nucleated cell counts. Produced via immunoSEQ multiplex PCR; TCRdb's table is partial and in-frame only. V and J calls and clone size are as listed in that table; D and trimming were resolved from the DNA. The sample has 150,000 to 200,000 clones, around 90% seen once. These data come from a study of blood T cell repertoires in COVID-19. Turning to the study itself: Acute-phase and convalescent COVID-19 samples originated in the United States, Italy and Spain. The cDNA or gDNA used as material had been derived from T cells, B-cell-depleted T cells, or PBMCs.

The junction had 11 bases not matched to a gene; V was cut back by 3 bases and J by 5 bases. Germline assignment: CDR1 KGHSH and CDR2 LQKENI. There are 17 residues in the CDR3. This clonotype originated in a man aged 50-60 years with acute or convalescent COVID-19. The genes are TRBV18 and TRBJ1-1, with 11 bases fitting TRBD1. The sample consisted of peripheral blood. CDR3 residues: CASSPPGTGGPHTEAFF. The CDR3 DNA reads as TGTGCCAGCTCACCTCCAGGGACAGGGGGTCCTCATACTGAAGCTTTCTTT.